Sequencing of this TCR beta chain was carried out in a study of regulatory T cells in long-lasting Graves disease. Study in general: Recently diagnosed Graves' patients had received antithyroid drugs for under 3 months. Regarding the study as a whole: Persistent Graves' disease cases displayed lower TCR diversity than newly diagnosed ones.

The time point is: newly diagnosed GD, antithyroid drugs for less than 3 months. Scientists built the TCR library using RNA that was extracted from PBMCs. The length of the CDR3 is 15 residues. Trimming cost V 6 bases and J 7 bases; bases outside gene matches: 13. CDR3 regions were amplified by Arm-PCR using iRepertoire HTBI primers to build TCR beta libraries. TCRdb called the multiplex PCR reads again in MiXCR, with one record for every CDR3 protein. The table lists about 620,000 distinct CDR3 sequences, roughly 16% of them singletons. This clonotype was counted ten times or more. Its antigen is as yet unknown. This sample was shared with a second study, whose subject was T cells in Graves' hyperthyroidism and ophthalmopathy. That work contributes: Among clonotypes expanded in thyroid above 0.001, most were also found in blood.

This sequence joins TRBV12-3 or TRBV12-4 and TRBJ1-2, with 8 bases that match TRBD1. Source: peripheral blood mononuclear cells (PBMCs), taken at new diagnosis, from a patient treated with antithyroid drugs. This sequence originates from a woman aged 30 to 39 with Graves disease. CDR3 DNA sequence: TGTGCCAGCAGCTCGTTGGGGACAGGTTCGTTTGGCTACACCTTC. The encoded protein is CASSSLGTGSFGYTF.